The rows below give T cell receptor beta chains drawn from one sample of a study of T cell responses to AZD1222 COVID-19 vaccine. The protocol was immunoSEQ multiplex PCR, while the TCRdb copy is restricted to in-frame clones and leaves out a portion. The profile shows 68,000 or so clones, 88% of them singletons. This specimen was peripheral blood, taken on day 0 of AZD1222 vaccination. These receptors all stem from an adult in good health. Each CDR3 is given with its conserved first and last residue. The D gene is left open where the match is weak. Only some rows state a clone size, as once, few, many or a class for expanded clones.

d_gene: NA
v_gene: TRBV30
j_gene: TRBJ1-6
abundance: NA
CDR3nt: TGTGCCTGGAGTGTATCCCGGGGTTTGAGTTCACCCCTCCACTTT
CDR3aa: CAWSVSRGLSSPLHF

d_gene: NA
v_gene: TRBV6-4
j_gene: TRBJ2-1
abundance: NA
CDR3nt: TGTGCCAGCAGTGACGAAGGGAAAGAAGTCAATGAGCAGTTCTTC
CDR3aa: CASSDEGKEVNEQFF

d_gene: NA
v_gene: TRBV28
j_gene: TRBJ1-1
abundance: NA
CDR3nt: TGTGCCAGCACTACACCGCCCTGGGGGGAAGCTTTCTTT
CDR3aa: CASTTPPWGEAFF

d_gene: TRBD2
v_gene: TRBV24-1
j_gene: TRBJ2-7
abundance: once
CDR3nt: TGTGCCACCCTCAGCGGGGACTACGAGCAGTACTTC
CDR3aa: CATLSGDYEQYF

d_gene: NA
v_gene: TRBV18
j_gene: TRBJ2-5
abundance: NA
CDR3nt: TGTGCCAGCTCACCACGGGGGGTCCAAGAGACCCAGTACTTC
CDR3aa: CASSPRGVQETQYF

d_gene: NA
v_gene: TRBV4-1
j_gene: TRBJ1-3
abundance: NA
CDR3nt: TGCGCCAGCAGCCAAGGGGACAACTCTGGAAACACCATATATTTT
CDR3aa: CASSQGDNSGNTIYF

d_gene: NA
v_gene: TRBV7-9
j_gene: TRBJ2-1
abundance: NA
CDR3nt: TGTGCCAGCAGCTTAGGCGGGCCGCACTACAATGAGCAGTTCTTC
CDR3aa: CASSLGGPHYNEQFF

d_gene: NA
v_gene: TRBV9
j_gene: TRBJ2-1
abundance: NA
CDR3nt: TGTGCCAGCAACCCCGGACTAAGCTCCTACAATGAGCAGTTCTTC
CDR3aa: CASNPGLSSYNEQFF

d_gene: NA
v_gene: TRBV27
j_gene: TRBJ2-2
abundance: NA
CDR3nt: TGTGCCAGCAGTTTGAACATCCTCATGAACACCGGGGAGCTGTTTTTT
CDR3aa: CASSLNILMNTGELFF

d_gene: NA
v_gene: TRBV19
j_gene: TRBJ2-2
abundance: NA
CDR3nt: TGTGCCAGTAGTACCCAGATGATTTTGGGCGGGGAGCTGTTTTTT
CDR3aa: CASSTQMILGGELFF

d_gene: NA
v_gene: TRBV21-1
j_gene: TRBJ2-2
abundance: few
CDR3nt: TGTGCCAGCAGGGTAGCGGGAGGGAAGGTTTTT
CDR3aa: CASRVAGGKVF

d_gene: NA
v_gene: TRBV5-1
j_gene: TRBJ1-1
abundance: NA
CDR3nt: TGCGCCAGCAGCTTGACCCCCGGGAACACTGAAGCTTTCTTT
CDR3aa: CASSLTPGNTEAFF

d_gene: NA
v_gene: TRBV21-1
j_gene: TRBJ2-3
abundance: NA
CDR3nt: TGTGCCAGCAGCTCTGGACAGGGATGTTGGACAGATACGCAGTATTTT
CDR3aa: CASSSGQGCWTDTQYF

d_gene: NA
v_gene: TRBV12-3/TRBV12-4
j_gene: TRBJ2-3
abundance: NA
CDR3nt: TGTGCCAGCAGTGGGAATGTAGATACGCAGTATTTT
CDR3aa: CASSGNVDTQYF

d_gene: NA
v_gene: TRBV6-2/TRBV6-3
j_gene: TRBJ2-7
abundance: NA
CDR3nt: TGTGCCAGCAGTTACGCCGGGGGGCGGGTTACCCCCGAGCAGTACTTC
CDR3aa: CASSYAGGRVTPEQYF

d_gene: TRBD2
v_gene: TRBV27
j_gene: TRBJ2-2
abundance: once
CDR3nt: TGTGCCAGCAGTTCTAGCGGGAGGAGTGACACCGGGGAGCTGTTTTTT
CDR3aa: CASSSSGRSDTGELFF

d_gene: NA
v_gene: TRBV5-4
j_gene: TRBJ2-1
abundance: few
CDR3nt: TGTGCCAGCAGAATCCGGGGGGCCCCCTACAATGAGCAGTTCTTC
CDR3aa: CASRIRGAPYNEQFF

d_gene: NA
v_gene: TRBV18
j_gene: TRBJ2-7
abundance: NA
CDR3nt: TGTGCCAGCTCACCTTCTCCAGAGCCCTACGAGCAGTACTTC
CDR3aa: CASSPSPEPYEQYF

d_gene: TRBD1
v_gene: TRBV19
j_gene: TRBJ1-5
abundance: NA
CDR3nt: TGTGCCAGTACCAAACAGGGGGCTCAGCCCCAGCATTTT
CDR3aa: CASTKQGAQPQHF

d_gene: NA
v_gene: TRBV27
j_gene: TRBJ1-2
abundance: NA
CDR3nt: TGTGCCAGCAGCGTGGCGGCGGGGAACTATGGCTACACCTTC
CDR3aa: CASSVAAGNYGYTF

d_gene: TRBD2
v_gene: TRBV7-8
j_gene: TRBJ2-7
abundance: NA
CDR3nt: TGTGCCAGCAGCACAGGACCGACTAGCTTGAACTACGAGCAGTACTTC
CDR3aa: CASSTGPTSLNYEQYF

d_gene: TRBD2
v_gene: TRBV15
j_gene: TRBJ2-2
abundance: few
CDR3nt: TGTGCCACCAGTCTCACTAGCGGGAGAACCGGGGAGCTGTTTTTT
CDR3aa: CATSLTSGRTGELFF

d_gene: NA
v_gene: TRBV11-3
j_gene: TRBJ2-5
abundance: NA
CDR3nt: TGTGCCAGCAGCTTAAATTTTGGTGAGACCCAGTACTTC
CDR3aa: CASSLNFGETQYF

d_gene: NA
v_gene: TRBV6-1
j_gene: TRBJ2-7
abundance: NA
CDR3nt: TGTGCCAGCAGTGAAAGGGTTGCCGTGCAGTACTTC
CDR3aa: CASSERVAVQYF

d_gene: NA
v_gene: TRBV5-1
j_gene: TRBJ2-2
abundance: NA
CDR3nt: TGCGCCAGCAGCTATGGACAGTCGAACACCGGGGAGCTGTTTTTT
CDR3aa: CASSYGQSNTGELFF